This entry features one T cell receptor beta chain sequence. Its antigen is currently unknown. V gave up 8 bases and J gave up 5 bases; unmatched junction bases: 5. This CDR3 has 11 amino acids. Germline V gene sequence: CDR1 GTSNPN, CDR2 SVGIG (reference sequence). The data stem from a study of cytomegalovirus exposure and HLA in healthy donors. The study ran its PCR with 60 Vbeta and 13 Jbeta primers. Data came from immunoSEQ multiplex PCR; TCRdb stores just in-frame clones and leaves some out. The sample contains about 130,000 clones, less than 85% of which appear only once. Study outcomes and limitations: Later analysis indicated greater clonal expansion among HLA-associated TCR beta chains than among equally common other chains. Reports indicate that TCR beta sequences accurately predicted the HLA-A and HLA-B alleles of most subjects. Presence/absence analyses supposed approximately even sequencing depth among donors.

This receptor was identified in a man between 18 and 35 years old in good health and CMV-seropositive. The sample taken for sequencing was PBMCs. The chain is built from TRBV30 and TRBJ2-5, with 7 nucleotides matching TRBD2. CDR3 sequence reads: CAGVGGETQYF. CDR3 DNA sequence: TGTGCCGGAGTGGGGGGGGAGACCCAGTACTTC.